This TCR beta chain was retrieved from a study of T cell changes during pregnancy in multiple sclerosis. The assay was immunoSEQ multiplex PCR, and TCRdb's table has in-frame clones only and misses some. This sample has tens of thousands of clones; about 91% occur once, and the top ten carry under 2.5%. The CDR3 runs 14 residues. Per germline, CDR1 SGHDN and CDR2 FVKESK. Trimming left V 4 bases short and J 5 bases short, with 11 bases between. This sequence joins TRBV14 and TRBJ2-2; no reliable D call. This TCR was recovered from a female donor in good health, enrolled as a control in a pregnancy study. The material was CD4+ T cells from peripheral blood mononuclear cells, obtained after pregnancy. The CDR3 DNA reads as TGTGCCAGCAGCCCCCGGGTTTTTACCGGGGAGCTGTTTTTT. As protein: CASSPRVFTGELFF.